Below, 23 T cell receptor beta chains from the same sample are listed, as sequenced in a study of shared clonotypes between healthy human individuals. Sequenced by immunoSEQ multiplex PCR; TCRdb stores in-frame clones only, minus some. The data hold about 2.4 million clones, with approximately 93% observed a single time. The material sequenced was naive CD4+ T cells from PBMCs. Sample subset: CD45RA+ positively selected. These receptors were collected from a man aged 18 to 29 in good health. Some clones in this sample may be carry-over from other donors' samples.

V gene TRBV11-3 combines with J gene TRBJ2-7, with 8 bases fitting TRBD1. CDR1 is SGHNT, CDR2 YENEEA, per germline. The CDR3 spans 15 residues. J was trimmed by 4 bases and V by 1 base; bases with no gene match: 6. As DNA, the CDR3 is TGTGCCAGCAGCTTAGGGGCAGGGGGCGATTACGAGCAGTACTTC. It is translated as CASSLGAGGDYEQYF. Based on the CDR3 plus reference TRBV11-3 and TRBJ2-7, the full variable domain is EAGVVQSPRYKIIEKKQPVAFWCNPISGHNTLYWYLQNLGQGPELLIRYENEEAVDDSQLPKDRFSAERLKGVDSTLKIQPAELGDSAVYLCASSLGAGGDYEQYFGPGTRLTVT.

The rearrangement links TRBV2 to TRBJ1-5; no clear D gene. V lost 3 bases and J lost 8, with 11 bases in between. This CDR3 is 13 amino acids long. Looked up from germline, CDR1 is SNHLY and CDR2 is FYNNEI. For the CDR3, the DNA is TGTGCCAGCAGTGAGCCCCCCTCGGAGCCCCAGCATTTT. It yields the protein CASSEPPSEPQHF.

The V and J genes are TRBV18 and TRBJ2-1; 12 bases agree with TRBD2. The trim removed 6 bases at V and 5 bases at J, leaving 5 bases unmatched. The CDR3 totals 15 residues. Germline-derived CDR1 and CDR2 are KGHSH and LQKENI. CDR3 in amino acids: CASSGLAGLNNEQFF. CDR3 nucleotides: TGTGCCAGCTCCGGACTAGCGGGGCTTAACAATGAGCAGTTCTTC.

This clone was recorded once. V usage is TRBV4-1 and J usage is TRBJ1-3; the D is unclear. V lost 1 base to trimming and J lost 0 bases, with 7 bases between them. Looked up from germline, CDR1 is MGHRA and CDR2 is YSYEKL. The CDR3 totals 15 residues. Written as DNA, the CDR3 is TGCGCCAGCAGCCAAGGTCGGGCCTCTGGAAACACCATATATTTT. Its translation is CASSQGRASGNTIYF.

The chain combines TRBV28 with TRBJ1-2, with 9 bases lining up with TRBD1. Losses at the gene ends were 3 bases for V and 8 bases for J; bases not matched to a gene: 10. The CDR3 length is 15 residues. CDR1 MDHEN and CDR2 SYDVKM come from the germline V gene. As DNA, the CDR3 is TGTGCCAGCAGTTTGTTAACAGGGGGCTCGGCAGGCTACACCTTC. Protein product: CASSLLTGGSAGYTF.

The chain recombines TRBV13 with TRBJ2-7; 13 bases map to TRBD2. V dropped 6 bases and J dropped 4; count of bases not matched to a gene: 6. From germline, CDR1 is PRHDT and CDR2 FYEKMQ (reference sequence). The CDR3 is 15 residues long. The CDR3 loop reads CASRRTSGSSYEQYF. CDR3 DNA sequence: TGTGCCAGCAGACGGACTAGCGGGAGTTCGTACGAGCAGTACTTC.

To note about this clone: Mismatch with germline at one junction end may stem from a read error. The chain joins TRBV4-2 to TRBJ2-7; 9 bases line up with TRBD2. Germline V CDR1 and CDR2: LGHNA, YNFKEQ. The CDR3 loop spans 14 amino acids. The CDR3 loop reads CASSQARNPLAGLF. For the CDR3, the DNA is TGTGCCAGCAGCCAAGCAAGAAATCCGCTAGCGGGATTATTC.

This sequence joins TRBV7-9 and TRBJ2-3; no clear D. The germline V gene has CDR1 SEHNR and CDR2 FQNEAQ (reference sequence). The CDR3 extends over 12 amino acids. The V and J ends lost 3 bases and 7 bases respectively, with 8 bases between them. The CDR3 region has the DNA TGTGCCAGCAGCTTTTCGGCGAATACGCAGTATTTT. Its translation: CASSFSANTQYF. Variable domain in full (rest from reference TRBV7-9 and TRBJ2-3): DTGVSQNPRHKITKRGQNVTFRCDPISEHNRLYWYRQTLGQGPEFLTYFQNEAQLEKSRLLSDRFSAERPKGSFSTLEIQRTEQGDSAMYLCASSFSANTQYFGPGTRLTVL.

The rearrangement uses TRBV19 and TRBJ2-3; D is unresolved. The CDR3 consists of 11 residues. Germline V gives CDR1 LNHDA, CDR2 SQIVND (reference sequence). The V and J ends lost 7 bases and 8 bases respectively, with 10 bases between them. CDR3 nucleotides: TGTGCCAGTATAGGCTTCTTTACGCAGTATTTT. This codes for CASIGFFTQYF.

The genes are TRBV20-1 and TRBJ2-7, with D perhaps TRBD1 or TRBD2 (6 bases each). Per germline, CDR1 DFQATT and CDR2 SNEGSKA (reference sequence). V lost 2 bases to trimming and J lost 6 bases, with 8 bases between them. The CDR3 spans 11 residues. CDR3 residues: CSARSGAEQYF. The DNA of the CDR3 is TGCAGTGCTAGATCGGGGGCCGAGCAGTACTTC.

V is TRBV28 and J is TRBJ1-3, with 7 bases matching TRBD1. This CDR3 has 16 residues. The junction had 4 bases not matched to a gene; V was cut back by 2 bases and J by 0 bases. Germline V gene sequence: CDR1 MDHEN, CDR2 SYDVKM. CDR3 nucleotides: TGTGCCAGCAGTTTAGGGGGACAGCTCTCTGGAAACACCATATATTTT. As protein: CASSLGGQLSGNTIYF.

The chain joins TRBV9 to TRBJ1-2, with D unresolved. The CDR3 spans 16 residues. V lost 0 bases, J lost 5 bases, and 17 bases lay in between. The germline V gene encodes CDR1 SGDLS and CDR2 YYNGEE. The CDR3 bases are TGTGCCAGCAGCGTAGACGAATGGCAGCAAGTTTATGGCTACACCTTC. It is translated as CASSVDEWQQVYGYTF.

The chain has TRBV7-8 and TRBJ2-7; 7 bases match TRBD2. Germline values: CDR1 SGHVS, CDR2 FQNEAQ. The length of the CDR3 is 15 residues. V gave up 2 bases and J gave up 5 bases; unmatched junction bases: 9. The DNA for the CDR3 is TGTGCCAGCAGCTTACGGGCGGGGGAGCTTAACGAGCAGTACTTC. Protein product: CASSLRAGELNEQYF.

This chain joins TRBV19 and TRBJ1-1; possibly TRBD1 for D (5 bases). Germline V lookup: CDR1 LNHDA, CDR2 SQIVND (reference sequence). V gave up 10 bases and J gave up 3 bases, with 21 bases separating them. The CDR3 spans 15 residues. CDR3 in amino acids: CATRREVGGDTEAFF. The CDR3 DNA reads as TGTGCCACCCGACGCGAAGTGGGGGGTGACACTGAAGCTTTCTTT.

Only one count was recorded for this clone. The CDR3 DNA sequence: TGTGCCAGCTGTAACTATGGCTACACCTTC. Residues: CASCNYGYTF. The chain uses TRBV28 and TRBJ1-2; D remains unclear. CDR3 size: 10 residues. V gave up 8 bases and J gave up 1 base, with 2 bases separating them. Germline lookup yields CDR1 MDHEN and CDR2 SYDVKM.

The CDR3 loop reads CASSLGTVNSPLHF. The CDR3 DNA is TGTGCCAGCAGCTTAGGGACGGTGAATTCACCCCTCCACTTT. The V and J genes are TRBV7-6 and TRBJ1-6; D call uncertain. The CDR3 is made up of 14 amino acids. CDR1 is SGHVS and CDR2 is FNYEAQ in the germline V gene. V was pared by 1 base and J by 7 bases, with 8 bases between.

This clone was counted between two and nine times. Other DNA sequences in this specimen translate into the identical CDR3. V usage is TRBV28 and J usage is TRBJ1-2, with D hard to call. CDR3 size: 11 residues. Germline V gives CDR1 MDHEN, CDR2 SYDVKM. Trimming cost V 8 bases and J 1 base, with 5 bases left between them. CDR3 sequence (DNA): TGTGCCAGCCGCCTTAACTATGGCTACACCTTC. Its translation: CASRLNYGYTF.

The J gene is TRBJ2-1, the V gene TRBV5-8, with TRBD2 as a possible D gene (6 bases). V lost 4 bases and J lost 10, with 15 bases in between. The germline gives CDR1 SGHTS, CDR2 YDEGEE. This CDR3 is 13 amino acids long. The CDR3 sequence: CASSHLWRGEQFF. CDR3 nucleotide sequence: TGTGCCAGCAGCCACCTATGGCGGGGAGAGCAGTTCTTC.

The gene calls are TRBV7-9 and TRBJ2-1; 7 bases fit TRBD2. CDR1 and CDR2 from the germline V gene are SEHNR and FQNEAQ (reference sequence). The length of the CDR3 is 16 residues. Trimming at V came to 5 bases and at J to 3 bases, leaving 10 bases not matched to a gene. The CDR3 DNA is TGTGCCAGCAGCAAGCGGGGACCTAAGTACTACAATGAGCAGTTCTTC. It is translated as CASSKRGPKYYNEQFF. Filled out from reference TRBV7-9 and TRBJ2-1, the complete variable domain reads DTGVSQNPRHKITKRGQNVTFRCDPISEHNRLYWYRQTLGQGPEFLTYFQNEAQLEKSRLLSDRFSAERPKGSFSTLEIQRTEQGDSAMYLCASSKRGPKYYNEQFFGPGTRLTVL.

As regards this clone: The same CDR3 is also encoded by other DNA sequences in this sample. V usage is TRBV7-2 and J usage is TRBJ2-7; possible D gene TRBD2, 6 bases. Germline lookup yields CDR1 SGHTA and CDR2 FQGNSA. V dropped 5 bases and J dropped 4 bases, with 12 bases sitting between them. The CDR3 length is 13 residues. The CDR3 DNA reads as TGTGCCAGCAGCCCTCGGGCGGGGTACGAGCAGTACTTC. Amino acids: CASSPRAGYEQYF.

This clone was found once. The rearrangement joins TRBV7-9 to TRBJ2-3, with 16 bases identical to TRBD2. In germline, CDR1 is SEHNR, CDR2 FQNEAQ (reference sequence). The CDR3 runs 16 residues. The V and J ends lost 6 bases and 4 bases, in that order; junction bases with no gene match: 4. The CDR3 loop reads CASSLGTSGRADTQYF. CDR3 in DNA: TGTGCCAGCAGTCTTGGGACTAGCGGGAGGGCAGATACGCAGTATTTT.

For this clone: This same CDR3 is encoded by further DNA sequences in the sample. CDR3 coding DNA: TGTGCCAGCAGCTTAGTTGGCGGAAGCTACGAGCAGTACTTC. Amino acids: CASSLVGGSYEQYF. This chain links TRBV7-6 with TRBJ2-7; D call uncertain. Germline values: CDR1 SGHVS, CDR2 FNYEAQ. Trimming pared 1 base from V and 3 bases from J, leaving 10 bases between. The length of the CDR3 is 14 residues.

Details on this clone: Other DNA sequences of this sample code for an identical CDR3. The rearrangement joins TRBV5-6 to TRBJ1-3; no reliable D call. This CDR3 has 15 amino acids. The germline gives CDR1 SGHDT, CDR2 YYEEEE. Trimming pared 3 bases from V and 2 bases from J, leaving 12 bases between. CDR3 coding DNA: TGTGCCAGCAGCTCCCGACGGATTCCTGGAAACACCATATATTTT. It encodes CASSSRRIPGNTIYF.